The count of the clone carrying this T cell receptor (beta chain) is one. TCRdb used MiXCR to reprocess the 5' RACE reads, holding one entry per CDR3 protein. This table has about 9,100 distinct CDR3 sequences, around three fifths appearing once. The source material was tumor-infiltrating memory CD4+ T cells sorted from the breast tumor. Noted subset: memory CD4+ T cells, CD4+CD45RO+CD25-. The receptor's source is a female donor with breast cancer.

CDR3 sequence: CASSSSTGSSYNEQFF. CDR3 in DNA: TGCGCCAGCAGCTCCTCTACGGGGAGCTCCTACAATGAGCAGTTCTTC. This rearrangement joins TRBV5-1 to TRBJ2-1; TRBD2 might be the D (5 bases). Trimming removed 3 bases from V and 0 bases from J, with 13 bases in between. Germline values: CDR1 SGHRS, CDR2 YFSETQ. This CDR3 spans 16 amino acids.